The 3 T cell receptor beta chains below were found in one sample sequenced in a study of blood T cell repertoires in COVID-19. The repertoire was sequenced with immunoSEQ multiplex PCR; TCRdb's copy has only in-frame clones and lacks some. The profile shows tens of thousands of clones, about 90% of them singletons. The material sequenced was peripheral blood. The source is an older man with acute or convalescent COVID-19.

The rearrangement links TRBV6-5 to TRBJ2-1; 10 nucleotides align to TRBD2. Germline V gene sequence: CDR1 MNHEY, CDR2 SVGAGI. V was clipped by 5 bases and J by 5 bases; unmatched bases: 3. The CDR3 is 14 residues long. CDR3 bases: TGTGCCAGCAGTCGGGGACTAGCGAACAATGAGCAGTTCTTC. It is translated as CASSRGLANNEQFF.

The chain has TRBV19 and TRBJ1-2, with D tentatively TRBD1 (6 bases). The CDR3 has 14 residues. V lost 4 bases, J lost 4 bases, and 13 bases lay in between. The germline gives CDR1 LNHDA, CDR2 SQIVND (reference sequence). The CDR3 nucleotides are TGTGCCAGTAGTAAAGGGGGACGGAGCTATGGCTACACCTTC. It codes for CASSKGGRSYGYTF.

V and J are TRBV9 and TRBJ1-1; a weak D match, TRBD1 (6 bases). Deletions cut 0 bases from V and 5 bases from J, with 14 bases between. There are 15 residues in the CDR3. CDR1 and CDR2 (germline): SGDLS, YYNGEE. The CDR3 region has the DNA TGTGCCAGCAGCGTAGAGGGCAGGGGAAAAACTGAAGCTTTCTTT. It encodes CASSVEGRGKTEAFF.